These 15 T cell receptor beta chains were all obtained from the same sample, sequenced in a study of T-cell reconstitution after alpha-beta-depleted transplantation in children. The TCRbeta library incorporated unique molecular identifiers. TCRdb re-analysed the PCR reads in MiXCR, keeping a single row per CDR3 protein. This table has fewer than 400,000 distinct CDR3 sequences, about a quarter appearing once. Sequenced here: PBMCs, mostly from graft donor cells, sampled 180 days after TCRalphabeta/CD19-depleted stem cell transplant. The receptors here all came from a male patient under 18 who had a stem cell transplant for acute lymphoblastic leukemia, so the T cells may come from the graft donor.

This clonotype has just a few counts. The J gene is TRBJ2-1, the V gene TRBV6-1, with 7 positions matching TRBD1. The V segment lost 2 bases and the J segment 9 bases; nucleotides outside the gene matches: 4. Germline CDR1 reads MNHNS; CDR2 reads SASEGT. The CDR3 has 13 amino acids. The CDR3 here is CASSERGGPEQFF. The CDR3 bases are TGTGCCAGCAGTGAACGAGGGGGCCCTGAGCAGTTCTTC.

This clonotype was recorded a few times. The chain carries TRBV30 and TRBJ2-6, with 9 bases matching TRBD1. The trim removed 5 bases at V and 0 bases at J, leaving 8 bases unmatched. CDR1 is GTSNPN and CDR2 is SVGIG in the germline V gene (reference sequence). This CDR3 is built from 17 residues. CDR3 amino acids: CAWVSTGGSSGANVLTF. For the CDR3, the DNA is TGTGCCTGGGTTTCGACAGGGGGAAGCTCTGGGGCCAACGTCCTGACTTTC.

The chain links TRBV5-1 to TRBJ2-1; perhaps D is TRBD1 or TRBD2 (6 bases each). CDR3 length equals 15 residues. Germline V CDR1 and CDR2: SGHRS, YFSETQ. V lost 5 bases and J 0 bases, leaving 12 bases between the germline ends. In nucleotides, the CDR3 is TGCGCCAGCAGGGAGGGGGTGAGCTCCTACAATGAGCAGTTCTTC. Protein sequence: CASREGVSSYNEQFF.

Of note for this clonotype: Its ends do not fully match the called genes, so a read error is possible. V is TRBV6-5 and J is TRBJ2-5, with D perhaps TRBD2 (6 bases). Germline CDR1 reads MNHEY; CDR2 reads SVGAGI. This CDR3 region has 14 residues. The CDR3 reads CASRYSGDQETQYF. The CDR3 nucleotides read TGTGCCAGCCGTTACTCGGGGGACCAAGAGACCCAGTACTTC.

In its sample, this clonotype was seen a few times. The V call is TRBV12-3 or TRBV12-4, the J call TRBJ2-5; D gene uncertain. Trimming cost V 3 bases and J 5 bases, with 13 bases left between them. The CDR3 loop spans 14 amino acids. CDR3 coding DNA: TGTGCCAGCAGTTTTTGGGCAGCCGGGGAGACCCAGTACTTC. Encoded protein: CASSFWAAGETQYF.

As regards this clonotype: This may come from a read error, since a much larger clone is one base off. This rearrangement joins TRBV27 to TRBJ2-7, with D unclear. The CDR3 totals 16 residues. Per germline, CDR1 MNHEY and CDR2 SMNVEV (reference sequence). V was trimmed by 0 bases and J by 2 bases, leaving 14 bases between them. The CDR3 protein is CASSLSERHWPYEQYF. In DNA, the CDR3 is TGTGCCAGCAGTTTATCGGAGAGACACTGGCCCTACGAGCAGTACTTC.

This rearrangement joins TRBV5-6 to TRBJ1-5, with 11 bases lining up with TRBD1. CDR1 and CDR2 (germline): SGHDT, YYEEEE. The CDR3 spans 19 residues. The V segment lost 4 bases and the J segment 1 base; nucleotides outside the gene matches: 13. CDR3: CASSATRDRGKGSNQPQHF. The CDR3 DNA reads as TGTGCCAGCAGCGCAACCCGGGACAGGGGGAAAGGGAGCAATCAGCCCCAGCATTTT.

CDR3 sequence: CASSREVFGTGDKNYGYTF. The CDR3 region has the DNA TGTGCCAGCAGCCGGGAGGTATTCGGGACAGGGGATAAGAACTATGGCTACACCTTC. The chain is built from TRBV3-1 and TRBJ1-2, with 10 bases lining up with TRBD1. CDR3 size: 19 residues. CDR1 is LGHDT, CDR2 YNNKEL, per germline (reference sequence). The ends lost 4 bases at V and 2 bases at J; junction bases unmatched: 16.

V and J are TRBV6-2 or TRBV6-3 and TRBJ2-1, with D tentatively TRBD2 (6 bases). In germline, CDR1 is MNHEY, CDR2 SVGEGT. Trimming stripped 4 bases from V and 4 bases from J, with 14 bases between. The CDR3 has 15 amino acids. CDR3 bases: TGTGCCAGCAGTTCTACGGGACTGTTATACAATGAGCAGTTCTTC. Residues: CASSSTGLLYNEQFF.

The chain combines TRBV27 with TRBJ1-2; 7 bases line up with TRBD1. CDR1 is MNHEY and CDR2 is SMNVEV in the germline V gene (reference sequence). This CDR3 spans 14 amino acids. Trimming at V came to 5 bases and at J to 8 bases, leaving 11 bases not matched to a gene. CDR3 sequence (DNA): TGTGCCAGCAGTATACACAAGACAGGGTACGGCTACACCTTC. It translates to CASSIHKTGYGYTF.

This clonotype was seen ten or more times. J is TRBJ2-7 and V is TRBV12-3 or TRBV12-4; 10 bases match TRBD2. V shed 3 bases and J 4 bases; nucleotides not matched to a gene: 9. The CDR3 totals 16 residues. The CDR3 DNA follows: TGTGCCAGCAGTTTGGGTAGCGGGAGGAAGGCGTACGAGCAGTACTTC. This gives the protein CASSLGSGRKAYEQYF.

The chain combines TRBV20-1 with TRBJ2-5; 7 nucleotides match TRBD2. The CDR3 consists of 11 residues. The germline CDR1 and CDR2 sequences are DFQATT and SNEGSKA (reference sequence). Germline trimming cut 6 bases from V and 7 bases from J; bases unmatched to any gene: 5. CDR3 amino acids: CSAREVGTQYF. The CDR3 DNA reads TGCAGTGCCCGGGAGGTGGGGACCCAGTACTTC.

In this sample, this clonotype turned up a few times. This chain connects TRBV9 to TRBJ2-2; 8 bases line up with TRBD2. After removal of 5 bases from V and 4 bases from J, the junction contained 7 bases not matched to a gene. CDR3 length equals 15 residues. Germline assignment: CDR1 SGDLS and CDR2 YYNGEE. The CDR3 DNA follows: TGTGCCAGCAGGCCTCGGGAGGGCAGCACCGGGGAGCTGTTTTTT. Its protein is CASRPREGSTGELFF.

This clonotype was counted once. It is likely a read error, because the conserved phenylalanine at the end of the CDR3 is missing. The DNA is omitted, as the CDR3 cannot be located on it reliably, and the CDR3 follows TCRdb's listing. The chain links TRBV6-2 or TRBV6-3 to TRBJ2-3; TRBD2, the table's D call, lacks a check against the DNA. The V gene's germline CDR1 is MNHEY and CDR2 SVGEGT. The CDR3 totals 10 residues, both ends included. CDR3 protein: CASSYTSGTI.

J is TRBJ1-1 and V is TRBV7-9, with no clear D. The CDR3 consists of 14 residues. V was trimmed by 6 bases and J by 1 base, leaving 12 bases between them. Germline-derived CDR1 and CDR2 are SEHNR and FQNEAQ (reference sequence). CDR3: CASRKLGGNTEAFF. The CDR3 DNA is TGTGCCAGCAGGAAGCTGGGTGGGAACACTGAAGCTTTCTTT.